These T cell receptor beta chains were read from a single sample in a study of beta chain features in type 1 diabetes. Here immunoSEQ multiplex PCR was the method, and the copy in TCRdb shows in-frame clones only, minus some. The sample yields almost 350,000 clones, roughly 9% seen once. Sequenced sample: central memory CD4+ T cells from blood. These receptors all stem from a man between 25 and 39 years old with type 1 diabetes. Each CDR3 is given with its conserved first and last residue. The D gene is left open where the match is weak. Not every row has a clone size; where given, it reads once, few, many or a size class.

J: TRBJ1-2; length: 13; V: TRBV10-1; D: -; size: few; DNA: TGCGCCAGCAGTGCCGACATTGCCTATGGCTACACCTTC; CDR3: CASSADIAYGYTF
J: TRBJ1-2; length: 13; V: TRBV15; D: -; size: -; DNA: TGTGCCACCAGCAGCATCCCACTTTATGGCTACACCTTC; CDR3: CATSSIPLYGYTF
J: TRBJ2-1; length: 13; V: TRBV2; D: -; size: many; DNA: TGTGCCAGCAGCCCGGAAGCTTACAATGAGCAGTTCTTC; CDR3: CASSPEAYNEQFF
J: TRBJ1-5; length: 14; V: TRBV6-6; D: TRBD1; size: -; DNA: TGTGCCAGCAGTTACCAGGGGGGATTTCAGCCCCAGCATTTT; CDR3: CASSYQGGFQPQHF
J: TRBJ1-1; length: 15; V: TRBV6-6; D: TRBD1; size: few; DNA: TGTGCCAGCAGTCGTCCCGGGACAGCGAACACTGAAGCTTTCTTT; CDR3: CASSRPGTANTEAFF
J: TRBJ1-4; length: 14; V: TRBV28; D: TRBD1; size: -; DNA: TGTGCCAGCAGTCTGGACAGGGGGAGGGAAAAACTGTTTTTT; CDR3: CASSLDRGREKLFF
J: TRBJ2-7; length: 12; V: TRBV12-5; D: -; size: few; DNA: TGTGCTAGTGGTTTGGCCCGAGACGAGCAGTACTTC; CDR3: CASGLARDEQYF
J: TRBJ1-3; length: 15; V: TRBV7-9; D: -; size: -; DNA: TGTGCCAGCAGTCGAGGACAGAACTCTGGAAACACCATATATTTT; CDR3: CASSRGQNSGNTIYF
J: TRBJ1-6; length: 14; V: TRBV6-5; D: -; size: few; DNA: TGTGCCAGCAGACTACAGGGAACTAATTCACCCCTCCACTTT; CDR3: CASRLQGTNSPLHF
J: TRBJ2-1; length: 14; V: TRBV6-1; D: TRBD1; size: few; DNA: TGTGCCAGCAGTGTACAGGGGGCAAAAAATGAGCAGTTCTTC; CDR3: CASSVQGAKNEQFF
J: TRBJ1-1; length: 15; V: TRBV5-6; D: TRBD1; size: -; DNA: TGTGCCAGCAGCTTGTTCGGACAGGGGGAAACTGAAGCTTTCTTT; CDR3: CASSLFGQGETEAFF
J: TRBJ2-1; length: 17; V: TRBV7-8; D: TRBD2; size: -; DNA: TGTGCCAGCAGCTTTTATCTAACTAGCGGGGCCTACAATGAGCAGTTCTTC; CDR3: CASSFYLTSGAYNEQFF
J: TRBJ1-6; length: 17; V: TRBV7-2; D: TRBD1; size: -; DNA: TGTGCCAGCAGCTTACGGGACAGGGGCTCCTATAATTCACCCCTCCACTTT; CDR3: CASSLRDRGSYNSPLHF
J: TRBJ2-3; length: 15; V: TRBV27; D: TRBD1; size: many; DNA: TGTGCCAGCAGTTTATCAACAGGGGGCATCGATACGCAGTATTTT; CDR3: CASSLSTGGIDTQYF
J: TRBJ1-4; length: 14; V: TRBV30; D: -; size: -; DNA: TGTGCCTGGGGGGCCTATCAGGGGCGTGAAAAACTGTTTTTT; CDR3: CAWGAYQGREKLFF
J: TRBJ2-7; length: 12; V: TRBV6-1; D: -; size: few; DNA: TGTGCCAGCAGTGAAGCACGCTACGAGCAGTACTTC; CDR3: CASSEARYEQYF
J: TRBJ2-4; length: 14; V: TRBV2; D: -; size: -; DNA: TGTGCCAGCACACGGGCCCCTATAGAAAATATTCAGTACTTC; CDR3: CASTRAPIENIQYF
J: TRBJ2-7; length: 14; V: TRBV7-9; D: TRBD1; size: -; DNA: TGTGCCAGCAGCCCGGGACAGATCTCCTACGAGCAGTACTTC; CDR3: CASSPGQISYEQYF
J: TRBJ2-7; length: 17; V: TRBV11-2; D: TRBD2; size: few; DNA: TGTGCCAGCAGCTTAGAGGGAGGGTGGGAGAGGCTCTACGAGCAGTACTTC; CDR3: CASSLEGGWERLYEQYF
J: TRBJ1-2; length: 14; V: TRBV6-5; D: -; size: -; DNA: TGTGCCAGCAGTCCCGTCGGGTCCCTTTATGGCTACACCTTC; CDR3: CASSPVGSLYGYTF
J: TRBJ2-4; length: 13; V: TRBV7-2; D: TRBD2; size: few; DNA: TGTGCCAGCAGCTTAGGGCGGGAGGACATTCAGTACTTC; CDR3: CASSLGREDIQYF
J: TRBJ2-1; length: 12; V: TRBV7-2; D: TRBD2; size: many; DNA: TGTGCCAGCAGCGGGCGGGGGAACGAGCAGTTCTTC; CDR3: CASSGRGNEQFF